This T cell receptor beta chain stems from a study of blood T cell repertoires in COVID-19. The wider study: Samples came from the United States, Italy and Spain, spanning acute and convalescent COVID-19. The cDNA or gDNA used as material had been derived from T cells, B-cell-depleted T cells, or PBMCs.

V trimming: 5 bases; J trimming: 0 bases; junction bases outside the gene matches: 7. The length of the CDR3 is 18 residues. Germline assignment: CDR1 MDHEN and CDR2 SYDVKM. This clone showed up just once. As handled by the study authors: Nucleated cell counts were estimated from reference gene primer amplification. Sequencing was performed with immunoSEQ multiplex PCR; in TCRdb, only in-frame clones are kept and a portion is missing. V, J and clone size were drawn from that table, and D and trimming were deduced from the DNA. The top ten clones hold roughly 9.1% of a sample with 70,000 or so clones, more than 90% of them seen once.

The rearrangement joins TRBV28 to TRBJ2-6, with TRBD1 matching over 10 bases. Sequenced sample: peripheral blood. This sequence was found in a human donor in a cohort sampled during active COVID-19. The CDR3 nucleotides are TGTGCCAGCAGTCTACCGGGGACAGGGGCCTCTGGGGCCAACGTCCTGACTTTC. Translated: CASSLPGTGASGANVLTF.